Below, one T cell receptor beta chain is given with its context. Antigen: not known. The data are from a study of T-cell memory formation after mild COVID-19. Looking at the study overall: Largely, TCR clusters stayed within a single donor. Study-level results: Those CD4+ clones that contracted were mainly in CM and EM (CD8+ ones in EMRA). Pre-infection memory held some responding clones, suggesting pre-existing cross-reactive T cells responded.

5'RACE with constant-segment primers yielded barcoded, UMI-tagged TCR alpha and TCR beta cDNA libraries. TCRdb recomputed calls from the 5' RACE reads with MiXCR, one row per CDR3 protein. Here the sample spans a few hundred thousand distinct CDR3 sequences, 20% to 25% being singletons. The material sequenced was PBMCs or a T cell subset sorted from them (not recorded which). This TCR derives from an adult woman who had mild COVID-19 (a few samples of this study predate the infection). Cell type and time point are not known.

CDR3 loop: CAWQRQSEAFF. CDR3 coding DNA: TGTGCCTGGCAGAGACAATCTGAAGCTTTCTTT. This chain connects TRBV30 to TRBJ1-1; D not resolved. This CDR3 contains 11 residues. The V gene lost 5 bases and the J gene lost 6 bases, with 10 bases spanning the gap. The germline V gene has CDR1 GTSNPN and CDR2 SVGIG (reference sequence).